The 23 T cell receptor beta chains listed next were all sequenced from one sample in a study of follicular helper T cells after annual influenza vaccination. Time point noted: 2014-2015 season, 7 days after vaccination. Assay used: immunoSEQ multiplex PCR; TCRdb lists only in-frame clones, some missing. The repertoire holds approximately 7,400 clones, with approximately 87% as singletons. The specimen comprised CXCR5+ CD38- circulating T follicular helper cells from blood, sampled 7 days after influenza vaccination. The subset was: circulating Tfh, non-naive CD4+CXCR5+PD-1+ (ICOS+CD38+ or ICOS-CD38-). Receptors originate from an adult who received the influenza vaccine.

The V and J genes are TRBV18 and TRBJ2-7; TRBD1 or TRBD2 may be the D gene (5 bases each). V lost 5 bases, J lost 3 bases, and 20 bases lay in between. The V gene's germline CDR1 is KGHSH and CDR2 LQKENI. The CDR3 covers 16 residues. This chain's CDR3 is CASSEGRGGLGYEQYF. As DNA, the CDR3 is TGTGCCAGCTCAGAAGGACGGGGCGGATTGGGCTACGAGCAGTACTTC. The full variable domain, in which reference TRBV18 and TRBJ2-7 provide the parts outside the CDR3, is NAGVMQNPRHLVRRRGQEARLRCSPMKGHSHVYWYRQLPEEGLKFMVYLQKENIIDESGMPKERFSAEFPKEGPSILRIQQVVRGDSAAYFCASSEGRGGLGYEQYFGPGTRLTVT.

Notes on this clone: An end of the junction does not agree with germline; a read error may underlie this. J is TRBJ2-7 and V is TRBV2; D perhaps matches TRBD1 (5 bases). The CDR3 has 14 amino acids. The germline CDR1 and CDR2 sequences are SNHLY and FYNNEI. CDR3 bases: TGTGCCAGCAGGGAAGGACACTCAACCTACGAGCAGTACTTC. Residues: CASREGHSTYEQYF.

The chain employs TRBV6-5 and TRBJ1-3; D is possibly TRBD1 (5 bases). The CDR3 spans 14 residues. Germline CDR1 and CDR2: MNHEY and SVGAGI. V lost 6 bases to trimming and J lost 0 bases, with 9 bases between them. This chain's CDR3 is CASRKGSSGNTIYF. In DNA form, the CDR3 reads TGTGCCAGCAGAAAGGGGAGCTCTGGAAACACCATATATTTT.

The chain uses TRBV30 and TRBJ2-1, with 9 bases identical to TRBD2. Losses at the gene ends were 0 bases for V and 1 base for J; bases not matched to a gene: 4. CDR1 is GTSNPN and CDR2 is SVGIG in the germline V gene (reference sequence). This CDR3 is 16 amino acids long. The CDR3 coding sequence is TGTGCCTGGAGTGTGGGGCTAGCGGGGTCCTACAATGAGCAGTTCTTC. Translated: CAWSVGLAGSYNEQFF.

Here the CDR3 reads CSVGEGANEKLFF. The CDR3 nucleotides are TGCAGCGTCGGTGAGGGGGCTAATGAAAAACTGTTTTTT. The chain has TRBV29-1 and TRBJ1-4; D possibly corresponds to TRBD1 (6 bases). The V gene lost 6 bases and the J gene lost 3 bases, with 11 bases spanning the gap. This CDR3 has 13 amino acids. Looked up from germline, CDR1 is SQVTM and CDR2 is ANQGSEA.

This chain uses TRBV6-1 with TRBJ2-3, with a weak D call TRBD2 (6 bases). Trimming took 3 bases from V and 4 from J, leaving 14 bases between them. This CDR3 has 15 amino acids. Per germline, CDR1 MNHNS and CDR2 SASEGT. CDR3 DNA: TGTGCCAGCAGTGACCAGCACCCGGGGGCAGATACGCAGTATTTT. It yields the protein CASSDQHPGADTQYF.

The gene calls are TRBV6-1 and TRBJ2-7; TRBD1 agrees at 10 bases. The V and J ends lost 5 bases and 3 bases, in that order; junction bases with no gene match: 7. The CDR3 is made up of 15 amino acids. Germline assignment: CDR1 MNHNS and CDR2 SASEGT. CDR3 DNA sequence: TGTGCCAGCAGTTCCGGGACAGGGGCTCTCTACGAGCAGTACTTC. Its translation is CASSSGTGALYEQYF.

This clone was seen once. The chain combines TRBV6-5 with TRBJ2-2; tentative D call: TRBD2 (6 bases). Trimming shortened V by 0 bases and J by 6 bases, and 14 bases separated the two germline ends. This CDR3 comprises 16 residues. In germline, CDR1 is MNHEY, CDR2 SVGAGI. The CDR3 bases are TGTGCCAGCAGTTACTCCTTCGGCAGGGAGGCCGGGGAGCTGTTTTTT. It encodes CASSYSFGREAGELFF.

The chain employs TRBV6-5 and TRBJ1-5; D not resolved. The germline V gene encodes CDR1 MNHEY and CDR2 SVGAGI. The V end lost 5 bases, the J end lost 9 bases, and 11 bases lay between the germline ends. The CDR3 is made up of 12 amino acids. DNA for the CDR3: TGTGCCAGCAGTGCGGATACGAGGCCCCAGCATTTT. Translating gives CASSADTRPQHF.

In DNA, the CDR3 is TGCGCCAGCAGTGATGGAGGATATACGCAGTATTTT. This sequence encodes CASSDGGYTQYF. The rearrangement uses TRBV10-1 and TRBJ2-3, with D possibly TRBD2 on 5 matching bases. V was pared by 3 bases and J by 7 bases, with 8 bases between. This CDR3 comprises 12 residues. The germline gives CDR1 WNHNN, CDR2 SYGVQD (reference sequence).

This chain uses TRBV19 with TRBJ1-5; perhaps TRBD1 as D (5 bases). CDR3 length equals 16 residues. Trimming stripped 3 bases from V and 2 bases from J, with 14 bases between. CDR1 LNHDA and CDR2 SQIVND come from the germline V gene (reference sequence). The CDR3 DNA is TGTGCCAGTAGTATCCTGGTGGGGCCTCGCAATCAGCCCCAGCATTTT. Amino acids: CASSILVGPRNQPQHF.

The chain links TRBV9 to TRBJ2-3, with TRBD2 as a possible D gene (5 bases). The germline V and J ends were trimmed by 0 bases and 6 bases, with 17 bases remaining between them. CDR3 length equals 16 residues. The germline CDR1 and CDR2 sequences are SGDLS and YYNGEE. CDR3: CASSVGGAARRDTQYF. The CDR3 nucleotides read TGTGCCAGCAGCGTAGGCGGAGCGGCCCGTAGGGATACGCAGTATTTT.

This sequence joins TRBV4-3 and TRBJ2-1; 11 bases map to TRBD2. CDR3 length equals 16 residues. Looked up from germline, CDR1 is LGHNA and CDR2 is YSLEER. Losses at the gene ends were 2 bases for V and 8 bases for J; bases not matched to a gene: 8. The CDR3 spells CASSQTVAGGYDEQFF. The CDR3, as DNA: TGCGCCAGCAGCCAAACCGTAGCGGGGGGGTACGATGAGCAGTTCTTC.

The V gene is TRBV7-3, the J gene TRBJ2-3; D not certain. The CDR3 runs 13 residues. Germline V lookup: CDR1 SGHTA, CDR2 FQGTGA. The V gene lost 3 bases and the J gene lost 2 bases, with 6 bases spanning the gap. CDR3 nucleotide sequence: TGTGCCAGCAGCTTCGCTAACACAGATACGCAGTATTTT. It codes for CASSFANTDTQYF.

This clone was seen a few times. The CDR3 sequence: CASSINRNEGYTF. CDR3 coding DNA: TGTGCCAGCAGTATCAACAGGAACGAAGGCTACACCTTC. The rearrangement joins TRBV6-1 to TRBJ1-2; D perhaps matches TRBD1 (5 bases). The CDR3 runs 13 residues. Germline CDR1 reads MNHNS; CDR2 reads SASEGT. V was clipped by 5 bases and J by 8 bases, with 15 bases between them.

The rearrangement uses TRBV6-4 and TRBJ2-3, with D unclear. CDR1 MRHNA and CDR2 SNTAGT come from the germline V gene. V lost 7 bases, J lost 8 bases, and 10 bases lay in between. CDR3 length: 11 amino acids. The CDR3 loop is CASKGPGTQYF. CDR3 DNA: TGTGCCAGCAAGGGCCCTGGTACGCAGTATTTT.

The chain recombines TRBV7-7 with TRBJ2-3; D is undetermined. Trimming took off 2 bases at V and 1 base at J, with 7 bases between the two ends. CDR3 length: 14 residues. Germline V gene data show CDR1 as SSHAT and CDR2 as FNYEAQ (reference sequence). The CDR3 nucleotides are TGTGCCAGCAGCTTATCCTCACGCACAGATACGCAGTATTTT. Its protein is CASSLSSRTDTQYF.

V gene TRBV4-2 combines with J gene TRBJ1-6, with D perhaps matching TRBD1 (5 bases). The germline V and J ends were trimmed by 4 bases and 14 bases, with 18 bases remaining between them. CDR1 LGHNA and CDR2 YNFKEQ come from the germline V gene. The CDR3 consists of 14 residues. The chain's CDR3 is CASSPDRSGRALHF. CDR3 bases: TGTGCCAGCAGCCCAGATAGATCAGGGAGGGCCCTCCACTTT.

The chain has TRBV19 and TRBJ1-6; no clear D. The germline V gene has CDR1 LNHDA and CDR2 SQIVND (reference sequence). The CDR3 length is 14 residues. Trimming pared 2 bases from V and 3 bases from J, leaving 5 bases between. As DNA, the CDR3 is TGTGCCAGTAGTATATCCGGCTATAATTCACCCCTCCACTTT. Amino acids: CASSISGYNSPLHF.

This rearrangement joins TRBV7-2 to TRBJ2-1, with D possibly being TRBD1 or TRBD2 (5 bases each). This CDR3 has 15 amino acids. The V gene lost 3 bases and the J gene lost 5 bases, with 14 bases spanning the gap. The V gene's germline CDR1 is SGHTA and CDR2 FQGNSA. The CDR3 reads CASSFRAGTNNEQFF. The CDR3 DNA follows: TGTGCCAGCAGCTTTAGGGCAGGGACCAACAATGAGCAGTTCTTC. The entire variable domain, with the rest obtained from reference TRBV7-2 and TRBJ2-1, is as follows: GAGVSQSPSNKVTEKGKDVELRCDPISGHTALYWYRQSLGQGLEFLIYFQGNSAPDKSGLPSDRFSAERTGGSVSTLTIQRTQQEDSAVYLCASSFRAGTNNEQFFGPGTRLTVL.

The J gene is TRBJ2-3, the V gene TRBV5-1, with D perhaps matching TRBD1 or TRBD2 (7 bases each). Germline-derived CDR1 and CDR2 are SGHRS and YFSETQ. Trimming stripped 2 bases from V and 2 bases from J, with 18 bases between. CDR3 length equals 17 residues. CDR3 DNA sequence: TGCGCCAGCAGCTTAGCCATCGGGGGGACAGCCACAGATACGCAGTATTTT. This codes for CASSLAIGGTATDTQYF.

V and J are TRBV2 and TRBJ1-6, with D perhaps TRBD1 (6 bases). This CDR3 has 13 amino acids. CDR1 and CDR2 (germline): SNHLY, FYNNEI. Trimming shortened V by 6 bases and J by 10 bases, and 13 bases separated the two germline ends. CDR3 in amino acids: CASSVTGASPLHF. In DNA form, the CDR3 reads TGTGCCAGCAGCGTAACGGGGGCATCACCCCTCCACTTT.

The chain links TRBV7-6 to TRBJ2-2; TRBD2 aligns across 14 bases. J gave up 7 bases and V 5 bases, and 9 bases lay outside the gene matches. This CDR3 is 17 amino acids long. CDR1 and CDR2 from the germline V gene are SGHVS and FNYEAQ. CDR3: CASSPRLAGGQNGELFF. The CDR3, as DNA: TGTGCCAGCAGCCCGCGACTAGCGGGGGGGCAAAACGGGGAGCTGTTTTTT.